These 4 T cell receptor beta chains came from one sample sequenced in a study of technical replicates of blood from a handful of donors. Sequenced by immunoSEQ multiplex PCR; TCRdb stores in-frame clones only, minus some. The data contain approximately 59,000 clones, 86% of them singletons. Sequencing used PBMCs. The receptors shown here come from a human donor in good health. Some clones in this sample may be carry-over from other donors' samples.

The count of this clone is one. The V call is TRBV27, the J call TRBJ2-1; 14 nucleotides agree with TRBD2. The V and J ends lost 5 bases and 4 bases, in that order; junction bases with no gene match: 10. The germline V gene has CDR1 MNHEY and CDR2 SMNVEV (reference sequence). There are 18 residues in the CDR3. The CDR3 spells CASSTGLAGEEGYNEQFF. CDR3 DNA sequence: TGTGCCAGCAGTACGGGACTAGCGGGGGAGGAGGGGTACAATGAGCAGTTCTTC.

V usage is TRBV5-4 and J usage is TRBJ2-5, with D perhaps matching TRBD2 (5 bases). The CDR3 runs to 13 residues. V lost 2 bases and J lost 2, with 7 bases in between. Germline V gene lookup returns CDR1 SGHNT and CDR2 YYREEE (reference sequence). The CDR3 here is CASSLAEQETQYF. Written as DNA, the CDR3 is TGTGCCAGCAGCTTAGCGGAACAAGAGACCCAGTACTTC.

The chain joins TRBV29-1 to TRBJ2-2; D is possibly TRBD2 (5 bases). The CDR3 has 13 residues. From germline, CDR1 is SQVTM and CDR2 ANQGSEA. Between the trimmed V and J ends, which lost 6 bases and 0 bases, there was a span of 8 bases. The DNA for the CDR3 is TGCAGCGTACCAGCGGCGAACACCGGGGAGCTGTTTTTT. Translation gives CSVPAANTGELFF.

The chain recombines TRBV7-2 with TRBJ1-4, with a weak D call TRBD1 (5 bases). The CDR3 has 14 residues. Per the germline V gene, CDR1 is SGHTA and CDR2 is FQGNSA. V was clipped by 5 bases and J by 8 bases, with 15 bases between them. The CDR3 loop reads CASSRTRGDEKLFF. In DNA form, the CDR3 reads TGTGCCAGCAGCAGAACGCGGGGGGACGAAAAACTGTTTTTT.